This T cell receptor (beta chain) was profiled in a study of shared clonotypes between healthy human individuals. Overall study findings and caveats: A limitation of the genetic and exposure-history diversity represented arose from few donors.

Here immunoSEQ multiplex PCR was the method, and the copy in TCRdb shows in-frame clones only, minus some. The sample has hundreds of thousands of clones, 90% to 95% seen once. Germline-derived CDR1 and CDR2 are SGHVS and FNYEAQ. Trimming shortened V by 1 base and J by 3 bases, and 6 bases separated the two germline ends. The CDR3 runs to 13 residues. Details on this clone: The antigen remains unidentified.

Terminally differentiated effector memory CD45RA+ cells were left out of the naive CD8 fraction, which was CD45RO-negative and positively selected for CCR7. None of the donors, who were healthy HIV-negative adults, had recently had acute infections or vaccinations. V usage is TRBV7-6 and J usage is TRBJ2-5; D is possibly TRBD2 (5 bases). Material: naive CD8+ T cells sorted from blood. This clonotype originated in a young woman in good health. This chain's CDR3 is CASSLGEKETQYF. The CDR3 DNA reads as TGTGCCAGCAGCTTAGGGGAGAAAGAGACCCAGTACTTC.